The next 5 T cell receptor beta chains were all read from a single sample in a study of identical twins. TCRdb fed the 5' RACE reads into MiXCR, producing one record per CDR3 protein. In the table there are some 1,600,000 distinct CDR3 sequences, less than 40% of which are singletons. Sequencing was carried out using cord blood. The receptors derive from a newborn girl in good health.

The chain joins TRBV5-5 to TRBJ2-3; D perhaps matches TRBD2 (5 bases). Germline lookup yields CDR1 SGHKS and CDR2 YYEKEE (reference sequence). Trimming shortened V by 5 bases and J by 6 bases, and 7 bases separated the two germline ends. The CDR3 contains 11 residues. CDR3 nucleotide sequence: TGTGCCAGCAGGGACTGGGATACGCAGTATTTT. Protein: CASRDWDTQYF. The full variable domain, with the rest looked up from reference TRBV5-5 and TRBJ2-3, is DAGVTQSPTHLIKTRGQQVTLRCSPISGHKSVSWYQQVLGQGPQFIFQYYEKEERGRGNFPDRFSARQFPNYSSELNVNALLLGDSALYLCASRDWDTQYFGPGTRLTVL.

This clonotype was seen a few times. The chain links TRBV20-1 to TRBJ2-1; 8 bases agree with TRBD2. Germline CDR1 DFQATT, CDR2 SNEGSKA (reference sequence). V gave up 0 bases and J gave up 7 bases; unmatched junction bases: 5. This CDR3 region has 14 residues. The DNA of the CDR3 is TGCAGTGCTAGAGATTTTACGGGGGGGAATGAGCAGTTCTTC. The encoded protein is CSARDFTGGNEQFF.

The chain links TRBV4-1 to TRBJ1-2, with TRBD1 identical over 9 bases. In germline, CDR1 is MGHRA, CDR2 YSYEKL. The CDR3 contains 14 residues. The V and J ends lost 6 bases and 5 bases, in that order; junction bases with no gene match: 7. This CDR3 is CASRPPGQGYGYTF. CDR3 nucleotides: TGCGCCAGCAGACCCCCGGGACAGGGATATGGCTACACCTTC.

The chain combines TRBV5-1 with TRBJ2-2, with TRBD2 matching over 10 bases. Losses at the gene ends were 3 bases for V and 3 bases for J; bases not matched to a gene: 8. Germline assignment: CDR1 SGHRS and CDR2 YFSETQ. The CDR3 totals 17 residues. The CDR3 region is CASSSSGLARYTGELFF. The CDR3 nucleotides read TGCGCCAGCAGCTCGTCGGGACTAGCGCGGTACACCGGGGAGCTGTTTTTT.

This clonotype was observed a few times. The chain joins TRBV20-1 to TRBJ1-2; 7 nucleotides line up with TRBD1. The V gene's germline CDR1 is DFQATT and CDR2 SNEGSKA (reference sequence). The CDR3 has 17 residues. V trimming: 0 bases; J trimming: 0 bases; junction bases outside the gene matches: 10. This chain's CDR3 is CSARDIGKGATNYGYTF. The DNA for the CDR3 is TGCAGTGCTAGAGATATAGGGAAGGGGGCAACTAACTATGGCTACACCTTC.